This T cell receptor beta chain was found in a study of T cells in Graves' hyperthyroidism and ophthalmopathy. This clonotype has a count of ten or more. Its antigen is unknown. There were TCR beta CDR3 regions amplified from RNA transcripts. HTBI primers were the set used in a first-round RT-PCR of the TCR CDR3. Using its own MiXCR run on the multiplex PCR reads, TCRdb lists one record per CDR3 protein. The sample lists fewer than 250,000 distinct CDR3 sequences, about 15% occurring once. Fresh peripheral blood, around 9.2 ml of it, supplied the PBMCs. Whole-study results and caveats: Ophthalmopathy was distinguished from stable hyperthyroidism by 13 V-J signatures. Most thyroid clonotypes that were expanded above 0.001 also turned up in blood.

Sequencing was carried out using blood. The clonotype comes from a woman aged 18-29 years with Graves' ophthalmopathy.

CDR3 sequence reads: CASSFGQGIESHEQYF. CDR3 nucleotides: TGTGCCAGCAGCTTTGGACAGGGGATAGAGAGCCACGAGCAGTACTTC. The chain carries TRBV5-6 and TRBJ2-7, with 9 bases matching TRBD1. V lost 2 bases and J lost 5; bases outside the gene matches: 11. Looked up from germline, CDR1 is SGHDT and CDR2 is YYEEEE. The CDR3 contains 16 residues.